The source of this TCR beta chain is a study of T-cell memory formation after mild COVID-19. Background on the study: Clusters were largely donor specific.

Germline V lookup: CDR1 SGHDT, CDR2 YYEEEE. Trimming stripped 4 bases from V and 4 bases from J, with 6 bases between. The CDR3 spans 11 residues. This clonotype was recorded a few times. Its antigen remains unknown. Study-wide points: Pre-infection memory carried some responding clones, suggesting that cross-reactive memory joined. Clones shrinking between day 15 and 85 showed a balanced CD4/CD8 split, and those that grew later tilted toward CD4+.

Constant-segment primers and 5'RACE yielded cDNA libraries for TCR alpha and TCR beta, each carrying sample barcodes and UMIs. Using its own MiXCR run on the 5' RACE reads, TCRdb lists one record per CDR3 protein. The top ten clones hold roughly 2.3% of a sample with approximately 210,000 distinct CDR3 sequences, about 17% of them seen once. The rearrangement joins TRBV5-6 to TRBJ2-7; D is uncertain. The specimen sequenced was PBMCs or a T cell subset sorted from them (not recorded which). This receptor was taken from an adult woman who had mild COVID-19 (a few samples of this study predate the infection). Cell type and time point are not known. The CDR3 loop is CASSRQYEQYF. In DNA form, the CDR3 reads TGTGCCAGCAGCCGCCAATACGAGCAGTACTTC.